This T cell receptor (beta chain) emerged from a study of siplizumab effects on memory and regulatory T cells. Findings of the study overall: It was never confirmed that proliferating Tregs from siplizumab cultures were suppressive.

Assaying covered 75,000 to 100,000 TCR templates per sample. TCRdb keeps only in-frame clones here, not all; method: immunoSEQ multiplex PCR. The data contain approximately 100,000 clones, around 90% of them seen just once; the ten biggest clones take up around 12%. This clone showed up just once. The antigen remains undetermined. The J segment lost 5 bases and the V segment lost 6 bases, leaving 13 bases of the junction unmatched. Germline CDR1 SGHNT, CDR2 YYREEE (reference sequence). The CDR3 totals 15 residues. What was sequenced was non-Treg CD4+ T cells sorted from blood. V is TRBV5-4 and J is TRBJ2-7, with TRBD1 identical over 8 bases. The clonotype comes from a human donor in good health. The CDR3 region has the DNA TGTGCCAGCACCACGCGTGGACAGGGAAACCACGAGCAGTACTTC. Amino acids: CASTTRGQGNHEQYF. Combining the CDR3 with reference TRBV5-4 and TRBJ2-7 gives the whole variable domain ETGVTQSPTHLIKTRGQQVTLRCSSQSGHNTVSWYQQALGQGPQFIFQYYREEENGRGNFPPRFSGLQFPNYSSELNVNALELDDSALYLCASTTRGQGNHEQYFGPGTRLTVT.